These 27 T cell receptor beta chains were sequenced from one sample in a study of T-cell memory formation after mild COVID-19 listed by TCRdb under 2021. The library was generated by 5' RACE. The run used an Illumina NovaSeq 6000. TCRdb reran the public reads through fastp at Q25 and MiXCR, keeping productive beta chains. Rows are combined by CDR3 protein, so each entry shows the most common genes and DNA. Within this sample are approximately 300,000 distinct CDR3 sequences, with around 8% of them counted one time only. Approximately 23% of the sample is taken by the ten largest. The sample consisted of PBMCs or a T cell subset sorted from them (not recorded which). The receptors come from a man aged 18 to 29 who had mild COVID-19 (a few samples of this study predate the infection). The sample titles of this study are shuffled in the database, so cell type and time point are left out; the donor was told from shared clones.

The CDR3 coding sequence is TGTGCCAGCAGCCCCGGGACAGGGGGCTCTAACTATGGCTACACCTTC. Translation gives CASSPGTGGSNYGYTF. This sequence joins TRBV7-8 and TRBJ1-2, with 12 bases fitting TRBD1. The CDR3 extends over 16 amino acids. Germline CDR1 reads SGHVS; CDR2 reads FQNEAQ. V lost 5 bases and J lost 0; bases outside the gene matches: 4. Drawing the rest from reference TRBV7-8 and TRBJ1-2, the complete variable domain is GAGVSQSPRYKVAKRGQDVALRCDPISGHVSLFWYQQALGQGPEFLTYFQNEAQLDKSGLPSDRFFAERPEGSVSTLKIQRTQQEDSAVYLCASSPGTGGSNYGYTFGSGTRLTVV.

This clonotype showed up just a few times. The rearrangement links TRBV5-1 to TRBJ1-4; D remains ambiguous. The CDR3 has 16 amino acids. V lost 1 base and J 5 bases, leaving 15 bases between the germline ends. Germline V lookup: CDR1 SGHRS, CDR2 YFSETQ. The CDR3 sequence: CASSLRSPQSNEKLFF. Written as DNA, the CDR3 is TGCGCCAGCAGCTTGAGGTCCCCCCAGTCGAATGAAAAACTGTTTTTT.

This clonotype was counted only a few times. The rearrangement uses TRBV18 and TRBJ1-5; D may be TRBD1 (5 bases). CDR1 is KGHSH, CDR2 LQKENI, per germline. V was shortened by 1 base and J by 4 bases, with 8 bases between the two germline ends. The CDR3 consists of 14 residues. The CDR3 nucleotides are TGTGCCAGCTCACCACTCGGGGGAAATCAGCCCCAGCATTTT. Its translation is CASSPLGGNQPQHF.

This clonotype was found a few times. CDR3 region: CASSLAETSGARQYV. CDR3 coding DNA: TGCGCCAGCAGCTTAGCCGAGACTAGCGGGGCAAGGCAGTACGTC. The gene calls are TRBV4-1 and TRBJ2-7, with 11 bases fitting TRBD2. This CDR3 is built from 15 residues. Germline trimming cut 5 bases from V and 9 bases from J; bases unmatched to any gene: 12. Per germline, CDR1 MGHRA and CDR2 YSYEKL.

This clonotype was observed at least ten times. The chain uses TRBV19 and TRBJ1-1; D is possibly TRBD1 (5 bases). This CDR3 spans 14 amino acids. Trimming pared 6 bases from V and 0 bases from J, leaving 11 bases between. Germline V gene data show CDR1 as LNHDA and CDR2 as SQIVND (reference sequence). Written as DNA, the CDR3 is TGTGCCAGTAGGGCAGGGAACTTGAACACTGAAGCTTTCTTT. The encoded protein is CASRAGNLNTEAFF.

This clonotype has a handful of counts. In nucleotides, the CDR3 is TGTGCCAGCAGCTCTCAGGGGGTAGACACCGGGGAGCTGTTTTTT. Protein product: CASSSQGVDTGELFF. The rearrangement uses TRBV7-9 and TRBJ2-2; 7 nucleotides line up with TRBD1. There are 15 residues in the CDR3. J gave up 3 bases and V 4 bases, and 5 bases lay outside the gene matches. CDR1 is SEHNR, CDR2 FQNEAQ, per germline (reference sequence).

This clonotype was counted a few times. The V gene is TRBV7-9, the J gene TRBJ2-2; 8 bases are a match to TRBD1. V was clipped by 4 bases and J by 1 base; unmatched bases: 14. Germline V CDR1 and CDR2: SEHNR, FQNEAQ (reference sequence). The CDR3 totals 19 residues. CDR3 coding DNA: TGTGCCAGCAGCTCGTCCCAGGACAGGGCCCGCCGGAACACCGGGGAGCTGTTTTTT. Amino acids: CASSSSQDRARRNTGELFF.

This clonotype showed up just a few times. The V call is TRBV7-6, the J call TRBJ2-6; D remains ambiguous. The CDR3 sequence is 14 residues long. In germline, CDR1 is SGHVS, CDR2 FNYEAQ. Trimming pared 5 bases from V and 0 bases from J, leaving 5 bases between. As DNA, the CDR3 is TGTGCCAGCAGCGCCCCCTCTGGGGCCAACGTCCTGACTTTC. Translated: CASSAPSGANVLTF.

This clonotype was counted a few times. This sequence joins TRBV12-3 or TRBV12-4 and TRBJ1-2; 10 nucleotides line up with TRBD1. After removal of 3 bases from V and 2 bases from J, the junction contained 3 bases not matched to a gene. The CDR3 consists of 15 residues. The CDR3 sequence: CASSFLGQGNYGYTF. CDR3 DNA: TGTGCCAGCAGTTTTCTGGGACAGGGGAACTATGGCTACACCTTC.

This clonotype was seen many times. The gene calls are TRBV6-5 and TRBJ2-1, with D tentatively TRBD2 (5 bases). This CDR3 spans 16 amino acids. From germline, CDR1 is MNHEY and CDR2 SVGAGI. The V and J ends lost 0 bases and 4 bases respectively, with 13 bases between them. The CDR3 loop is CASSYSRPSGYNEQFF. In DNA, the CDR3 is TGTGCCAGCAGTTACTCTCGGCCCTCGGGGTACAATGAGCAGTTCTTC.

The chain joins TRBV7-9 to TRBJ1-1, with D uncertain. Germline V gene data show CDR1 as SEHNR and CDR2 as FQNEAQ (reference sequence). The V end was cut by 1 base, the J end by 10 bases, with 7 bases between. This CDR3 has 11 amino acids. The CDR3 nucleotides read TGTGCCAGCAGCTTAGTCGGAAGAGCTTTCTTT. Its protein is CASSLVGRAFF.

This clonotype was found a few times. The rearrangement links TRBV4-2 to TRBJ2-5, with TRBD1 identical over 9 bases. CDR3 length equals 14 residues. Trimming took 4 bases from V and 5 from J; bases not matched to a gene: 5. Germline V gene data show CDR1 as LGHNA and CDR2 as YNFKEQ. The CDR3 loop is CASSRDRELETQYF. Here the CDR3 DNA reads TGTGCCAGCAGCCGGGACAGGGAGTTGGAGACCCAGTACTTC.

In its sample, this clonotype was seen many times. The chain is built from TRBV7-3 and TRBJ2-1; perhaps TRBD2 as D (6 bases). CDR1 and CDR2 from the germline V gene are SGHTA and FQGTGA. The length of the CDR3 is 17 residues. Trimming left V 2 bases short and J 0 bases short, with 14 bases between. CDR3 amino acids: CASSLLIRGSSYNEQFF. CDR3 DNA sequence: TGTGCCAGCAGCTTATTGATACGGGGGAGCTCCTACAATGAGCAGTTCTTC.

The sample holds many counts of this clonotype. The CDR3 bases are TGTGCCATCACCAGGACAGGGTGGACCACTGAAGCTTTCTTT. This gives the protein CAITRTGWTTEAFF. The V call is TRBV10-3, the J call TRBJ1-1; 8 bases fit TRBD1. Unmatched junction bases numbered 8, after V lost 7 bases and J lost 4 bases. Germline lookup yields CDR1 ENHRY and CDR2 SYGVKD. This CDR3 contains 14 residues.

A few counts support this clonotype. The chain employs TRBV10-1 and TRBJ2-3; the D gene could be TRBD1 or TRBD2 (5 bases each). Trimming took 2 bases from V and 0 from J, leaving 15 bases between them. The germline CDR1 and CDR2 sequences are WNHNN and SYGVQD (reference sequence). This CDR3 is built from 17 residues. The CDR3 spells CASSERGSATSTDTQYF. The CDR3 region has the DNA TGCGCCAGCAGTGAGCGGGGCAGTGCCACTAGCACAGATACGCAGTATTTT.

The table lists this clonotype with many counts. The CDR3 region has the DNA TGTGCCTGGAGTGTCTTAGCGGGTTCCTACGAGCAGTACTTC. Its translation is CAWSVLAGSYEQYF. The rearrangement links TRBV30 to TRBJ2-7; 7 bases are shared with TRBD2. CDR1 is GTSNPN, CDR2 SVGIG, per germline (reference sequence). The CDR3 consists of 14 residues. V lost 0 bases, J lost 1 base, and 3 bases stayed unmatched.

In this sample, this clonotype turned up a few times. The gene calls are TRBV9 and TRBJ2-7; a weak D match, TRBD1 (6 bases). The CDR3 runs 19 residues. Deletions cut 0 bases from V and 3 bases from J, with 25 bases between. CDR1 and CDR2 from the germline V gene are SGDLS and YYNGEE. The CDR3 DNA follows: TGTGCCAGCAGCGTAGACCTCAAGGGGGAAGCCGGACAAGACTACGAGCAGTACGTC. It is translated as CASSVDLKGEAGQDYEQYV.

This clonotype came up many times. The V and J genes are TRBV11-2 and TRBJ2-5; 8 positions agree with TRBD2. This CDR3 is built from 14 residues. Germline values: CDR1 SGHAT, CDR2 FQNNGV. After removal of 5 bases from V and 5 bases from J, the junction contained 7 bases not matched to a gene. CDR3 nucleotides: TGTGCCAGCAGCCAAATAGCGGGGATGGAGACCCAGTACTTC. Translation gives CASSQIAGMETQYF.

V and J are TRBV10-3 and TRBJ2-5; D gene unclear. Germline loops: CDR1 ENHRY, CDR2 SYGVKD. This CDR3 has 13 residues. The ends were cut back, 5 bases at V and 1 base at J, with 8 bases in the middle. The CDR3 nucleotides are TGTGCCATCAGTTCCGCCAGCCAAGAGACCCAGTACTTC. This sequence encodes CAISSASQETQYF.

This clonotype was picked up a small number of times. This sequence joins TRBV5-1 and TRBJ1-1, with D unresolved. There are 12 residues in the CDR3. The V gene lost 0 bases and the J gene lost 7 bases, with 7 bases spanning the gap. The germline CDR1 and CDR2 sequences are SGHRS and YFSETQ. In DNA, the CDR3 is TGCGCCAGCAGCTTGGGGGATTTTGAAGCTTTCTTT. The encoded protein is CASSLGDFEAFF.

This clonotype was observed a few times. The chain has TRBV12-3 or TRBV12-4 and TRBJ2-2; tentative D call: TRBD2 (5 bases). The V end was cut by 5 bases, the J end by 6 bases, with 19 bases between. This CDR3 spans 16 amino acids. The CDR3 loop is CASSPPTLAFSGELFF. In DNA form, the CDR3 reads TGTGCCAGCAGTCCCCCCACGTTAGCGTTTTCCGGGGAGCTGTTTTTT.

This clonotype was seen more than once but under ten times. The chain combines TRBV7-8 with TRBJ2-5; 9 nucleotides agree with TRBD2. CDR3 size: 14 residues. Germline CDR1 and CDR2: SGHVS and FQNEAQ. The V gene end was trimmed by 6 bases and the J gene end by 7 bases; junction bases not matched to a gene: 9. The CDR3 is CASRGSGGSRTQYF. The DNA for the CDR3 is TGTGCCAGCAGAGGTAGCGGGGGCTCGCGGACCCAGTACTTC.

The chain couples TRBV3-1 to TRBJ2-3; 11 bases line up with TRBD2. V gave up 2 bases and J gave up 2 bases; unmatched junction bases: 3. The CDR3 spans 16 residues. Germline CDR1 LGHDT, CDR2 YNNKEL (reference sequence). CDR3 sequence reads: CASSQPLAGATDTQYF. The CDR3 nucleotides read TGTGCCAGCAGCCAACCACTAGCGGGGGCCACAGATACGCAGTATTTT.

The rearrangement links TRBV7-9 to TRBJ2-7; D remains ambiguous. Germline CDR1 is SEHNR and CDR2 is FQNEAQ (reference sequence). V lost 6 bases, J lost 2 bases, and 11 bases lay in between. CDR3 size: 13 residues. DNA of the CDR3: TGTGCCAGCAGTTATGTTCCCGCCTACGAGCAGTACTTC. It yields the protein CASSYVPAYEQYF.

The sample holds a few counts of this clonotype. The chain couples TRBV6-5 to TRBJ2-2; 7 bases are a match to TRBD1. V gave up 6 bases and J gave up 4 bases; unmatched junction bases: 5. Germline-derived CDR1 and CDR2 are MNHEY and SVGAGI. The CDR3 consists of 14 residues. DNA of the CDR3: TGTGCCAGCAGATGGGACAGAACCACCGGGGAGCTGTTTTTT. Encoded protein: CASRWDRTTGELFF.

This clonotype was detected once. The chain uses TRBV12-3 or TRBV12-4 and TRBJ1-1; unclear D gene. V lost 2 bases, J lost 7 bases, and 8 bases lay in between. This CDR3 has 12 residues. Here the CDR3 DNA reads TGTGCCAGCAGTTTATTAGTCGGTGAAGCTTTCTTT. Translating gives CASSLLVGEAFF.

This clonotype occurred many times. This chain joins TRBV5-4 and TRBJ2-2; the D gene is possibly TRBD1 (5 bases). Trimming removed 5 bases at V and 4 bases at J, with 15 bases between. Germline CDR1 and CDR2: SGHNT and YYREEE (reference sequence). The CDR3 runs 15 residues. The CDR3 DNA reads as TGTGCCAGCAGTTCAGGACAACTTGGCACCGGGGAGCTGTTTTTT. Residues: CASSSGQLGTGELFF.